This T cell receptor beta chain was captured by sequencing in a study of T cells after yellow fever vaccination. TCR cDNA, made by 5'RACE template switching, carried an added universal primer site and UMIs. TCRdb reanalysed the 5' RACE reads using MiXCR and keeps one entry per CDR3 protein. The table lists under 400,000 distinct CDR3 sequences, about 9.9% of them singletons. This clonotype was seen only a few times. Its specificity is not known. CDR3 size: 14 residues. The V and J ends lost 5 bases and 8 bases respectively, with 18 bases between them. General study findings and limits: Most clones from primary vaccination were detected again post-booster (about 95% CD4, roughly 90% CD8).

This TCR was sampled from a man aged 18 to 35 who received the YFV17D yellow fever vaccine. The specimen comprised PBMCs, sampled on the day of the first yellow fever vaccination. This rearrangement joins TRBV12-3 or TRBV12-4 to TRBJ1-2; tentative D call: TRBD1 (6 bases). The CDR3 DNA sequence: TGTGCCAGCAGTAAACCCTTCCGGACAGCGGGCTACACCTTC. This translates into CASSKPFRTAGYTF.